This T cell receptor beta chain was captured in a study of post-analysis software for immune sequencing data (dated by TCRdb to about 2015). The study in broad terms: The recorded disease courses included relapsing-remitting, secondary progressive and progressive-relapsing multiple sclerosis, and some patients had no subtype annotation. The patient repertoires were set against 10 to 11 previously published healthy control repertoires from donors whose ages ranged from about 6 to 26 years. A subset of samples was prepared in parallel using single-end sample barcoding, then pooled and co-amplified after Illumina adapter ligation. General study outcomes and caveats: When samples were clustered directly using the F measure, samples prepared in the same batch co-clustered strongly, which prompted a batch-effect correction. Patients showed significantly higher frequencies than controls for a handful of TRBV segments, among them TRBV5-6, TRBV5-1 and TRBV20-1. Multiple sclerosis patients had significantly lower normalized Chao1 diversity than controls, a result that suggests substantial peripheral T-cell clonal expansion. The multiple sclerosis patient group was slightly younger than the control group.

CDR3 length: 11 amino acids, cysteine to phenylalanine. Kept here is only the CDR3 DNA, which spans 33 bases and is read in frame from base 1. The germline V gene (reference sequence) provides CDR1 DFQATT and CDR2 SNEGSKA. V is pared back by 6 bases and J by 12 bases, with 15 bases lying between the germline termini. The library was made by PCR. The reads were generated on an Illumina HiSeq 2500. To reduce PCR and sequencing biases, unique molecular identifiers were incorporated into the TCR beta cDNA libraries. Every 1 to 10 million input T cells yielded 500,000 or so cDNA molecules, meaning each molecule approximated one T cell. The same protocol used for the earlier healthy control dataset was applied to prepare and sequence the patient libraries. Within a given batch, samples were prepared together, multiplexed and sequenced on the same HiSeq lane. The study's processing was this. Raw barcoded reads were processed with MIGEC, and single-read molecular identifier groups were discarded before consensus assembly and CDR3 extraction. VDJtools was used for post-analysis of the clonotype tables, with diversity normalized by down-sampling every dataset to the smallest sample size. Repertoire overlap clustering matched CDR3 amino acid but not nucleotide sequences to correct batch-related cross-sample contamination. TCRdb itself trimmed the public reads at Q25 with fastp, ran MiXCR and retained productive beta chains. Duplicate CDR3 protein sequences are folded into a single record with the most common DNA and genes. The V and J calls, along with clone size, are taken from TCRdb and not from the paper's own processing. The table for this sample lists about 540,000 distinct CDR3 sequences; around a third of them were counted only once. Of the sample, less than 6% falls within the top ten clones.

This clonotype was picked up a small number of times. No antigen is known for it. No base qualities exist here, and no much larger clone lies one base off it. To demonstrate the VDJtools post-analysis software, TCR beta repertoires were profiled from the peripheral blood of about 13 young patients with multiple sclerosis. The multiple sclerosis patients were children and adolescents between roughly 6 and 16 years of age. Source material: blood. This sequence originates from a girl aged 2-17 years with multiple sclerosis. Here the chain combines TRBV20-1 and TRBJ2-1, and TRBD1 may be the D gene, going by 6 matching bases. At the DNA level, the sequence is TGCAGTGCGACTAACAGGGCTGGGCAGTTCTTC. The translation is CSATNRAGQFF.